Below are 24 T cell receptor beta chains sequenced from a single sample in a study of CD8 T cells in ankylosing spondylitis. Each CDR3 protein is one row after TCRdb ran MiXCR on the 5' RACE reads. The sample has about 220,000 distinct CDR3 sequences; around 7.9% are singletons. General study results and limits: A TCR beta motif of roughly eight highly homologous variants seemed to mark ankylosing spondylitis blood.

What these receptors recognize is not known. The sequenced sample was blood, either unsorted or a sorted T cell fraction (not recorded which). Receptors were obtained from a male donor with ankylosing spondylitis.

In its sample, this clonotype was seen many times. The V call is TRBV11-3, the J call TRBJ2-2; D uncertain. The V end lost 4 bases, the J end lost 8 bases, and 8 bases lay between the germline ends. Germline assignment: CDR1 SGHNT and CDR2 YENEEA. This CDR3 has 12 residues. The CDR3 bases are TGTGCCAGCAGCTACCCGAGGGGGGAGCTGTTTTTT. Translating gives CASSYPRGELFF.

This clonotype has at least ten counts. The chain carries TRBV20-1 and TRBJ2-2; D tentatively fits TRBD1 or TRBD2 (5 bases each). Germline CDR1 and CDR2: DFQATT and SNEGSKA (reference sequence). Trimming shortened V by 5 bases and J by 5 bases, and 9 bases separated the two germline ends. The CDR3 covers 12 residues. The CDR3 here is CSAYRTTGELFF. Written as DNA, the CDR3 is TGCAGTGCTTACAGGACTACCGGGGAGCTGTTTTTT.

This clonotype has ten or more counts. The J gene is TRBJ2-7, the V gene TRBV7-9; TRBD1 agrees at 8 bases. Germline assignment: CDR1 SEHNR and CDR2 FQNEAQ (reference sequence). V trimming: 5 bases; J trimming: 2 bases; junction bases outside the gene matches: 5. The CDR3 runs to 14 residues. Written as DNA, the CDR3 is TGTGCCAGCAGCCCAACGACAGGGGCCTACGAGCAGTACTTC. It codes for CASSPTTGAYEQYF.

This clonotype appeared many times. This chain connects TRBV7-9 to TRBJ1-1; D gene uncertain. From germline, CDR1 is SEHNR and CDR2 FQNEAQ (reference sequence). The CDR3 runs 13 residues. Deletions cut 7 bases from V and 2 bases from J, with 11 bases between. Written as DNA, the CDR3 is TGTGCCAGCATAATAGGGTCCAACACTGAAGCTTTCTTT. Translated, it gives CASIIGSNTEAFF.

The CDR3 DNA reads as TGTGCCAGCAGTGAAATGGGCGAGTCTCAATATGGCTACACCTTC. Its translation is CASSEMGESQYGYTF. This chain joins TRBV2 and TRBJ1-2; D is ambiguous. The V and J ends lost 2 bases and 5 bases respectively, with 15 bases between them. Looked up from germline, CDR1 is SNHLY and CDR2 is FYNNEI. This CDR3 has 15 residues.

This clonotype was counted at least ten times. The chain's CDR3 is CASSRTGNTEAFF. For the CDR3, the DNA is TGTGCCAGCAGCCGGACAGGGAACACTGAAGCTTTCTTT. The gene calls are TRBV11-2 and TRBJ1-1, with 7 bases identical to TRBD1. V gave up 5 bases and J gave up 1 base; unmatched junction bases: 1. In germline, CDR1 is SGHAT, CDR2 FQNNGV. The length of the CDR3 is 13 residues.

This clonotype was seen repeatedly, ten times or more. The V and J genes are TRBV5-1 and TRBJ2-1, with 11 bases matching TRBD2. The ends lost 5 bases at V and 9 bases at J; junction bases unmatched: 4. CDR3 length: 13 amino acids. The V gene's germline CDR1 is SGHRS and CDR2 YFSETQ. The CDR3 loop reads CASRTSGNGEQFF. The CDR3 bases are TGCGCCAGCAGGACTAGCGGGAACGGTGAGCAGTTCTTC.

In this sample, this clonotype turned up a few times. The chain is built from TRBV4-3 and TRBJ2-1, with D possibly TRBD2 on 5 matching bases. Trimming left V 0 bases short and J 10 bases short, with 16 bases between. This CDR3 comprises 15 residues. Germline V gene sequence: CDR1 LGHNA, CDR2 YSLEER. The CDR3 nucleotides read TGCGCCAGCAGCCAAGATCGTCTCCAATCGGGGGAGCAGTTCTTC. Amino acids: CASSQDRLQSGEQFF.

This clonotype was found many times. The J gene is TRBJ2-5, the V gene TRBV29-1; no definite D call. Germline V gene data show CDR1 as SQVTM and CDR2 as ANQGSEA. The ends were cut back, 4 bases at V and 5 bases at J, with 20 bases in the middle. The CDR3 is 15 amino acids. Here the CDR3 reads CSVAPPVEQLETQYF. For the CDR3, the DNA is TGCAGCGTTGCCCCCCCTGTAGAACAGTTGGAGACCCAGTACTTC.

This clonotype was found many times. The chain links TRBV27 to TRBJ2-7, with 11 bases matching TRBD2. Germline V gives CDR1 MNHEY, CDR2 SMNVEV (reference sequence). The CDR3 has 14 amino acids. Trimming cost V 2 bases and J 6 bases; bases outside gene matches: 3. CDR3 nucleotide sequence: TGTGCCAGCAGTTTAACTAGCGGGAGACGCGAGCAGTACTTC. This translates into CASSLTSGRREQYF.

This clonotype occurred many times. This chain connects TRBV29-1 to TRBJ2-1; TRBD2 matches 12 bases. CDR1 and CDR2 from the germline V gene are SQVTM and ANQGSEA. Unmatched junction bases numbered 7, after V lost 7 bases and J lost 6 bases. This CDR3 contains 14 residues. The CDR3 loop reads CSGLAGGPGNEQFF. DNA of the CDR3: TGCAGCGGGCTAGCGGGAGGGCCGGGCAATGAGCAGTTCTTC.

The sample holds a few counts of this clonotype. The CDR3 bases are TGTGCCAGCAGCTTAGCGCCCAGGGTGGCTGGGGCCAACGTCCTGACTTTC. It encodes CASSLAPRVAGANVLTF. The rearrangement joins TRBV7-2 to TRBJ2-6, with a possible D match to TRBD1 (5 bases). V was trimmed by 0 bases and J by 2 bases, leaving 11 bases between them. The germline V gene has CDR1 SGHTA and CDR2 FQGNSA. The CDR3 is 17 residues long.

A few counts support this clonotype. This chain connects TRBV29-1 to TRBJ1-2, with a possible D match to TRBD1 (6 bases). This CDR3 spans 15 amino acids. V lost 0 bases, J lost 4 bases, and 15 bases lay in between. Germline CDR1 and CDR2: SQVTM and ANQGSEA. The CDR3 loop is CSVEDLQGDLYGYTF. The CDR3 nucleotides read TGCAGCGTTGAAGATTTACAGGGCGATCTCTATGGCTACACCTTC.

This clonotype was detected many times. The chain recombines TRBV14 with TRBJ2-1; TRBD2 aligns across 11 bases. This CDR3 spans 15 amino acids. CDR1 SGHDN and CDR2 FVKESK come from the germline V gene. V shed 5 bases, J shed 9 bases, and the junction held 9 bases outside the gene matches. The CDR3 sequence: CASSALSGRAIEQFF. The CDR3 DNA follows: TGTGCCAGCAGCGCACTTAGCGGGAGGGCCATTGAGCAGTTCTTC.

This clonotype was detected ten times or more. In nucleotides, the CDR3 is TGCAGTGGGGAGGTAGCGTCCAATGAGCAGTTCTTC. This gives the protein CSGEVASNEQFF. The chain has TRBV29-1 and TRBJ2-1; D is possibly TRBD2 (6 bases). Looked up from germline, CDR1 is SQVTM and CDR2 is ANQGSEA. The CDR3 consists of 12 residues.

This clonotype was counted ten times or more. The chain uses TRBV20-1 and TRBJ1-2; no clear D. CDR1 and CDR2 (germline): DFQATT, SNEGSKA (reference sequence). The CDR3 is made up of 16 amino acids. V was cut by 0 bases and J by 0 bases, with 14 bases left in between. The CDR3 region has the DNA TGCAGTGCTAGAGATGCCTTCGAGGAAGCTAACTATGGCTACACCTTC. It is translated as CSARDAFEEANYGYTF.

Regarding this clonotype: At one end, the junction sequence differs from germline, possibly due to a read error. V usage is TRBV4-1 and J usage is TRBJ2-3; 9 bases line up with TRBD2. In germline, CDR1 is MGHRA, CDR2 YSYEKL. The length of the CDR3 is 16 residues. DNA for the CDR3: TGCGCCAGCAGCGACCCGACAGGGACTAGCAGAGATACGCAGAATTTT. This sequence encodes CASSDPTGTSRDTQNF.

This chain uses TRBV7-9 with TRBJ2-1; the match to TRBD1 covers 10 bases. The CDR3 contains 16 residues. The germline V gene encodes CDR1 SEHNR and CDR2 FQNEAQ (reference sequence). Germline trimming cut 4 bases from V and 1 base from J; bases unmatched to any gene: 4. The CDR3 loop is CASSSRTGGSYNEQFF. In DNA, the CDR3 is TGTGCCAGCAGCTCGCGGACAGGGGGATCCTACAATGAGCAGTTCTTC. Based on the CDR3 plus reference TRBV7-9 and TRBJ2-1, the full variable domain is DTGVSQNPRHKITKRGQNVTFRCDPISEHNRLYWYRQTLGQGPEFLTYFQNEAQLEKSRLLSDRFSAERPKGSFSTLEIQRTEQGDSAMYLCASSSRTGGSYNEQFFGPGTRLTVL.

The sample holds many counts of this clonotype. The V call is TRBV6-5, the J call TRBJ1-1; 7 bases line up with TRBD1. CDR1 and CDR2 from the germline V gene are MNHEY and SVGAGI. The CDR3 extends over 13 amino acids. Losses at the gene ends were 4 bases for V and 9 bases for J; bases not matched to a gene: 8. The CDR3 nucleotides read TGTGCCAGCAGTTCGAACGAGGGGGCCCAAGCTTTCTTT. This gives the protein CASSSNEGAQAFF.

In this sample, this clonotype turned up many times. The CDR3 DNA is TGTGCCAGCAGCCCAACCCCCGACGGACTTGGGGAAAAACTGTTTTTT. Its translation is CASSPTPDGLGEKLFF. The V gene is TRBV7-2, the J gene TRBJ1-4; D unclear. The length of the CDR3 is 16 residues. Germline lookup yields CDR1 SGHTA and CDR2 FQGNSA. The V end was cut by 5 bases, the J end by 8 bases, with 21 bases between.

In its sample, this clonotype was seen many times. The chain carries TRBV7-6 and TRBJ2-5, with D possibly TRBD2 on 6 matching bases. CDR3 length: 17 residues. Between the trimmed V and J ends, which lost 2 bases and 5 bases, there was a span of 21 bases. Germline-derived CDR1 and CDR2 are SGHVS and FNYEAQ. The CDR3 loop reads CASSLLSSRVEGETQYF. CDR3 DNA: TGTGCCAGCAGCTTACTTTCTTCCAGGGTGGAGGGGGAGACCCAGTACTTC.

Many counts were recorded for this clonotype. The junction does not match germline at one end; this may be a read error. This chain uses TRBV11-2 with TRBJ2-7; a weak D match, TRBD1 (5 bases). The CDR3 loop spans 13 amino acids. Germline V CDR1 and CDR2: SGHAT, FQNNGV. The chain's CDR3 is CASSLGRVYEQYF. CDR3 bases: TGTGCCAGCAGTTTAGGCAGGGTCTACGAGCAGTACTTC.

This clonotype has ten or more counts. The chain employs TRBV4-1 and TRBJ2-7; 7 bases agree with TRBD1. Losses at the gene ends were 1 base for V and 3 bases for J; bases not matched to a gene: 6. This CDR3 region has 15 residues. Germline assignment: CDR1 MGHRA and CDR2 YSYEKL. CDR3 loop: CASSQGPGGFYEQYF. The CDR3 DNA follows: TGCGCCAGCAGCCAAGGGCCAGGGGGTTTCTACGAGCAGTACTTC.

The sample holds a few counts of this clonotype. This chain uses TRBV20-1 with TRBJ1-3; TRBD1 aligns across 8 bases. CDR1 is DFQATT, CDR2 SNEGSKA, per germline (reference sequence). This CDR3 is 15 amino acids long. V was pared by 3 bases and J by 5 bases, with 9 bases of the junction left unmatched. The CDR3 DNA follows: TGCAGTGCTAGCCTCAGGGGGCTCTCCCGAAACACCATATATTTT. Translated: CSASLRGLSRNTIYF.